The source of this T cell receptor (beta chain) is a study of blood T cell repertoires in COVID-19 (dated by TCRdb to about 2020). The study in broad terms: The collaborator samples originated in the United States, Italy and Spain and spanned the acute and convalescent phases of COVID-19. The material from the prospective study consisted of cDNA or gDNA derived from T cells, B-cell-depleted T cells, or PBMCs. Subjects who had been exposed to COVID-19, were actively infected with it, or had recovered from it provided the deeply sampled blood TCRbeta repertoires that made up the dataset. The repertoires were released in a freely available public database intended as a resource for research on the immune response to SARS-CoV-2. The samples were drawn from two sources: the first 160 participants of the ongoing ImmuneRACE study, and 1,254 subjects contributed by 6 global collaborators. The sample metadata nearly always contained a de-identified subject ID, COVID-19 status, age in years and sex. Where HLA class I and class II types were available, the types were taken from metadata supplied by the sample provider, not from assay-based typing.

Taken from the germline V gene, the CDR1 and CDR2 loops are MNHNS and SASEGT. Trimming removed 2 bases from V and 6 bases from J; the gene matches leave 7 bases unexplained. From the cysteine through the valine, the CDR3 covers 15 amino acids. The retained sequence is limited to the CDR3, 45 bases, with the frame set at the first base. Here is what the overall study found, with its caveats: Clinical and demographic metadata were provided uncurated, with the amount varying by source and participant.

The collaborating institutions used their own protocols to collect whole blood in K2EDTA tubes. For TCRbeta analysis, collaborators shipped samples as frozen whole blood, isolated PBMCs, or DNA extracted from either of those sample types. TCRbeta CDR3 regions were amplified from genomic DNA by means of the immunoSEQ Assay, a bias-controlled multiplex PCR. From the authors' description of their analysis: Within the assay, amplification of reference gene primers was used to estimate how many nucleated cells each sample contained. To quantify the absolute abundance of each unique TCRbeta CDR3 rearrangement, sequence reads were collapsed and filtered. For each sample, productive Simpson clonality was calculated as the square root of Simpson's diversity index over productive rearrangements. TCRdb holds this immuneACCESS table with in-frame rearrangements only. Some clones are missing; in checked studies, unresolved V genes explain under half, and the rest has no known cause. V and J calls and clone size are as listed in that table; D and trimming were resolved from the DNA. The sample table holds about 200,000 clones, of which 84% were seen once. The ten biggest clones cover about 7.3% of the sample.

In the case of this clone: Its antigen target is currently unknown. Per-base quality was not reported, and no clone a single base away is much larger than it.

The specimen sequenced was peripheral blood. The rearranged segments are TRBV6-1 and TRBJ2-7; 10 junctional bases match TRBD2. The sequence derives from a woman in her fifties or sixties with active or convalescent COVID-19. The DNA reads as follows: TGTGCCAGCAGTGAATATACGGGACTAGCGTTCGAGCAGTACGTC. Translated, it reads CASSEYTGLAFEQYV.